The T cell receptor (beta chain) described here comes from a study of shared clonotypes between healthy human individuals. On the study more broadly: The study drew on a couple of women and a few men aged 18 to 49 as donors.

Germline lookup yields CDR1 SGHAT and CDR2 FQNNGV. V was pared by 6 bases and J by 6 bases, with 8 bases of the junction left unmatched. The CDR3 extends over 16 amino acids. In the CD4+ fraction, cells were divided into CD45RA+ naive and CD45RA-negative memory subsets. Clones were read by immunoSEQ multiplex PCR, and TCRdb kept only the in-frame ones, dropping some. This sample has about 2.4 million clones, with 93% found just once. Specimen: naive CD4+ T cells from PBMCs. As for subset: CD45RA+ positively selected. The chain employs TRBV11-2 and TRBJ2-2; 12 bases match TRBD2. This TCR derives from a man younger than 35 in good health. Some clones in this sample may be carry-over from other donors' samples. CDR3 region: CASRRTSGTFSGELFF. CDR3 nucleotides: TGTGCCAGCAGACGGACTAGCGGGACGTTCTCCGGGGAGCTGTTTTTT.